A selection of T cell receptor beta chains follows, all from one sample in a study of vaccination effects on CD4 cells after COVID-19. Generated by immunoSEQ multiplex PCR, the TCRdb table keeps only in-frame clones and is missing some. This table holds more than 20,000 clones, roughly two thirds found once. The antigens of these receptors remain unknown. This material consisted of CD4+ T cells from PBMCs cultured with SARS-CoV-2 spike peptides, taken before COVID-19 vaccination. Receptors were obtained from a human donor who had a prior SARS-CoV-2 infection. Each CDR3 is given with its conserved first and last residue. Each record gives: D gene, V gene, clone size, J gene, CDR3 protein, CDR3 DNA. D genes are given only for firm matches. The listing skips clone size in some rows; elsewhere it reads once, few, many or a size class.

NA	TRBV7-2	NA	TRBJ2-7	CASSPSASTTEQYF	TGTGCCAGCAGCCCCAGTGCTAGTACTACCGAGCAGTACTTC
TRBD2	TRBV27	NA	TRBJ2-2	CASSLIGRGTGELFF	TGTGCCAGCAGTTTAATAGGGAGGGGCACCGGGGAGCTGTTTTTT
NA	TRBV7-2	NA	TRBJ2-1	CASSKRVGGNEQFF	TGTGCCAGCAGCAAGAGGGTAGGGGGGAATGAGCAGTTCTTC
TRBD1	TRBV18	NA	TRBJ1-5	CASSPSTGGDQPQHF	TGTGCCAGCTCACCGTCGACAGGGGGTGATCAGCCCCAGCATTTT
NA	TRBV2	NA	TRBJ2-5	CASTRRPGWGSQETQYF	TGTGCCAGCACCCGACGCCCCGGGTGGGGTAGCCAAGAGACCCAGTACTTC
NA	TRBV6-6	NA	TRBJ1-2	CASSSGNGGYTF	TGTGCCAGCAGTTCAGGGAATGGGGGCTACACCTTC
NA	TRBV18	NA	TRBJ2-1	CASSPGTPRSYNEQFF	TGTGCCAGCTCACCCGGGACACCTCGCTCCTACAATGAGCAGTTCTTC
NA	TRBV20-1	NA	TRBJ2-3	CSAGYVDTQYF	TGCAGTGCCGGTTATGTCGATACGCAGTATTTT
NA	TRBV7-3	NA	TRBJ2-3	CASNNGADTQYF	TGTGCCAGCAACAATGGCGCAGATACGCAGTATTTT
NA	TRBV14	few	TRBJ1-5	CASSQDGSRANQPQHF	TGTGCCAGCAGCCAAGACGGCAGTAGGGCCAATCAGCCCCAGCATTTT
NA	TRBV2	NA	TRBJ1-2	CASSERGGDGYTF	TGTGCCAGCAGTGAACGAGGGGGGGATGGCTACACCTTC
TRBD2	TRBV7-3	few	TRBJ2-2	CASSLSSGSGGELFF	TGTGCCAGCAGCTTAAGTAGCGGGAGTGGCGGGGAGCTGTTTTTT
TRBD1	TRBV5-1	few	TRBJ2-7	CASSAGTGGTYEQYF	TGCGCCAGCAGCGCCGGGACAGGCGGAACCTACGAGCAGTACTTC
NA	TRBV19	NA	TRBJ2-1	CASSPQIRMEQFF	TGTGCCAGTAGTCCACAGATCCGGATGGAGCAGTTCTTC
NA	TRBV28	few	TRBJ1-6	CASSLPSGDSPLHF	TGTGCCAGCAGCTTGCCTTCCGGGGACTCACCCCTCCACTTT
NA	TRBV5-6	few	TRBJ1-1	CASSLWTGGAFF	TGTGCCAGCAGCCTCTGGACCGGGGGGGCTTTCTTT
TRBD2	TRBV5-5	NA	TRBJ2-3	CASSLEGLAGDRTDTQYF	TGTGCCAGCAGCTTGGAAGGTTTAGCGGGGGACCGCACAGATACGCAGTATTTT
NA	TRBV4-1	few	TRBJ2-1	CASSQGSLALNEQFF	TGCGCCAGCAGCCAAGGGTCCCTAGCTCTCAATGAGCAGTTCTTC
NA	TRBV6-5	NA	TRBJ1-6	CASSYVGGGDSPLHF	TGTGCCAGCAGTTACGTGGGGGGAGGAGATTCACCCCTCCACTTT
NA	TRBV7-9	NA	TRBJ1-1	CASSFGPSNTEAFF	TGTGCCAGCAGCTTCGGGCCTTCGAACACTGAAGCTTTCTTT
NA	TRBV2	NA	TRBJ2-7	CASSETGPYEQYF	TGTGCCAGCAGCGAAACAGGTCCCTACGAGCAGTACTTC
NA	TRBV14	NA	TRBJ1-1	CASSQDRNTEAFF	TGTGCCAGCAGCCAAGACAGAAACACTGAAGCTTTCTTT
NA	TRBV10-3	once	TRBJ1-1	CAISRSGGQSNTEAFF	TGTGCCATCAGTAGGAGTGGCGGACAGAGCAACACTGAAGCTTTCTTT
TRBD1	TRBV6-5	NA	TRBJ1-2	CASRWTGPNYGYTF	TGTGCCAGCAGATGGACAGGCCCTAACTATGGCTACACCTTC
TRBD2	TRBV5-1	NA	TRBJ2-2	CASSLIAGADGELFF	TGCGCCAGCAGCTTAATAGCGGGAGCCGACGGGGAGCTGTTTTTT
TRBD2	TRBV6-4	few	TRBJ2-5	CASRGSSGRETQYF	TGTGCCAGCAGGGGGTCTAGCGGGCGGGAGACCCAGTACTTC
NA	TRBV21-1	NA	TRBJ2-5	CASSKFPRARKETQYF	TGTGCCAGCAGCAAATTTCCGAGAGCGCGGAAAGAGACCCAGTACTTC
TRBD2	TRBV4-2	NA	TRBJ2-7	CASSQIGLAERYEQYF	TGTGCCAGCAGCCAGATTGGACTAGCGGAAAGATACGAGCAGTACTTC
NA	TRBV7-9	few	TRBJ2-3	CASSPGWSSDTQYF	TGTGCCAGCAGCCCGGGGTGGAGTTCGGATACGCAGTATTTT
NA	TRBV3-1/TRBV3-2	NA	TRBJ1-6	CASSQEVHSPLHF	TGTGCCAGCAGCCAAGAAGTCCATTCACCCCTCCACTTT